This T cell receptor beta chain was identified in a study of control samples from healthy donors and cancer patients. Germline CDR1 reads KGHSH; CDR2 reads LQKENI. Between the trimmed V and J ends, which lost 1 base and 3 bases, there was a span of 10 bases. This CDR3 is built from 15 residues. TCRdb's copy holds only in-frame clones and misses some; the assay was immunoSEQ multiplex PCR. There are approximately 87,000 clones in the sample; about 86% occur only once, and 1.3% lies in the top ten. This clone is a singleton in its sample. The receptor's source is a woman in her forties or fifties in good health. This rearrangement joins TRBV18 to TRBJ2-1; D possibly corresponds to TRBD1 (5 bases). The material sequenced was blood. The CDR3 nucleotides read TGTGCCAGCTCACCACAGGACAAAAACTACAATGAGCAGTTCTTC. Its translation: CASSPQDKNYNEQFF.